This entry features one TCR beta chain sequence. The data are from a study of blood T cell repertoires in COVID-19. Assay used: immunoSEQ multiplex PCR; TCRdb lists only in-frame clones, some missing. The repertoire holds 140,000 or so clones, with roughly nine tenths as singletons. The V end was cut by 1 base, the J end by 4 bases, with 13 bases between. This CDR3 is 15 amino acids long. Germline V gene lookup returns CDR1 LNHDA and CDR2 SQIVND (reference sequence). The source is a human donor in a cohort sampled during active COVID-19. The sample comprised peripheral blood. V and J are TRBV19 and TRBJ2-5; weak D call: TRBD1 (6 bases). The CDR3 nucleotides are TGTGCCAGTAGTATAGGGTCAGGGGTGGGAGAGACCCAGTACTTC. Its translation: CASSIGSGVGETQYF.